This T cell receptor beta chain originates from a study of T-cell reconstitution after alpha-beta-depleted transplantation in children. General study points: T-cell counts and diversity at one year post-transplant came mainly from newly produced T cells. Where alpha-beta T cells came from about two months after transplant was reportedly several hundred expanded graft clones.

This clonotype was detected only a few times. Its matching antigen is unknown. Library preparation (for TCRbeta) was performed with unique molecular identifiers. TCRdb recomputed calls from the PCR reads with MiXCR, one row per CDR3 protein. The top ten clones hold 35% to 45% of a sample with roughly 220,000 distinct CDR3 sequences, 8.4% of them seen once. The TCR sequence derives from a male patient aged 2 to 10 who had a stem cell transplant for acute myeloid leukemia, so the T cells may come from the graft donor. The sequenced sample was PBMCs, mostly from graft donor cells, obtained 360 days after TCRalphabeta/CD19-depleted stem cell transplant.

The CDR3 coding sequence is TGCGCCAGCAGCCAAGCCCCCTTAGATACGCAGTATTTT. It yields the protein CASSQAPLDTQYF. The gene calls are TRBV4-1 and TRBJ2-3; no firm D call. The germline gives CDR1 MGHRA, CDR2 YSYEKL. CDR3 size: 13 residues. V lost 1 base, J lost 5 bases, and 7 bases lay in between.